Presented here are 21 T cell receptor beta chains from one specimen sequenced in a study of T cells expressing NK-cell markers (TCRdb year 2020). Libraries were made using 5' RACE. The data were produced on an Illumina HiSeq 2000. TCRdb reprocessed the reads, so every CDR3 protein sequence counts as one entry and DNA is not shown. The table held for this sample gives about 460,000 distinct CDR3 sequences. Approximately 1.5% of the sample lies in the top ten. The sample was blood T cells: a sorted CD56 or NKG2C T cell subset, CD4+ or CD8+ T cells, or bulk PBMC T cells (not recorded which). The receptors shown here come from a woman between 45 and 65 years old in good health. Donor details come from another sample of the same person, matched by shared clones.

The chain employs TRBV2 and TRBJ2-2; TCRdb picks TRBD2, but there is no DNA to check that call. Looked up from germline, CDR1 is SNHLY and CDR2 is FYNNEI. The CDR3 contains 15 residues. This CDR3 reads CASSRTSGSGGELFF.

This chain links TRBV6-1 with TRBJ1-2; TCRdb gives TRBD1 as the D gene, but with no DNA this cannot be confirmed. The germline gives CDR1 MNHNS, CDR2 SASEGT. The CDR3 extends over 12 amino acids. CDR3 region: CAVSGDTYGYTF.

The chain carries TRBV11-2 and TRBJ2-7; TCRdb proposes TRBD2, but this gene call is untestable without DNA. Per the germline V gene, CDR1 is SGHAT and CDR2 is FQNNGV. The CDR3 runs 15 residues. The CDR3 protein is CASSPRGSGRNEQYF.

V usage is TRBV19 and J usage is TRBJ2-5; TCRdb's D call of TRBD2 is untestable without DNA. From germline, CDR1 is LNHDA and CDR2 SQIVND (reference sequence). The CDR3 totals 15 residues. The CDR3 spells CASSIVSAGKETQYF.

The chain combines TRBV9 with TRBJ2-6. Germline assignment: CDR1 SGDLS and CDR2 YYNGEE. This CDR3 contains 14 residues. CDR3 sequence: CASSVSPGANVLTF.

This chain uses TRBV20-1 with TRBJ1-2; the TCRdb D gene call, TRBD1, has no DNA to confirm it. Germline V CDR1 and CDR2: DFQATT, SNEGSKA (reference sequence). The CDR3 runs to 13 residues. The CDR3 spells CSADRDRVNGYTF.

The chain carries TRBV6-6 and TRBJ1-2. The CDR3 is made up of 14 amino acids. CDR1 is MNHNY, CDR2 SVGAGI, per germline (reference sequence). This chain's CDR3 is CASSPRQELGGYTF.

This rearrangement joins TRBV12-3 or TRBV12-4 to TRBJ2-3; TCRdb returns TRBD1, unconfirmable since there is no DNA. The CDR3 totals 15 residues. CDR3 protein: CASSFTGEGIDTQYF.

The chain is built from TRBV5-4 and TRBJ1-2; TCRdb's D call, TRBD1, is unchecked because there is no DNA. The CDR3 has 16 residues. The germline V gene has CDR1 SGHNT and CDR2 YYREEE (reference sequence). The CDR3 here is CASSSRTVSHRDGYTF.

The chain combines TRBV4-1 with TRBJ2-1. The CDR3 contains 16 residues. From germline, CDR1 is MGHRA and CDR2 YSYEKL. The CDR3: CASSQSFFLDYNEQFF.

The chain has TRBV6-6 and TRBJ2-3. Germline lookup yields CDR1 MNHNY and CDR2 SVGAGI (reference sequence). There are 12 residues in the CDR3. CDR3 sequence reads: CASSYPTDTQYF.

The V gene is TRBV5-1, the J gene TRBJ2-1. This CDR3 has 15 amino acids. Germline lookup yields CDR1 SGHRS and CDR2 YFSETQ. The CDR3 region is CASSYEISSYNEQFF.

The gene calls are TRBV5-1 and TRBJ2-7; TCRdb names TRBD2, which stays unverified in the absence of DNA. The germline V gene has CDR1 SGHRS and CDR2 YFSETQ. This CDR3 contains 14 residues. CDR3 amino acids: CASSTGTSRSEQYF.

This sequence joins TRBV5-1 and TRBJ1-6; the D call from TCRdb, TRBD1, cannot be confirmed without DNA. Looked up from germline, CDR1 is SGHRS and CDR2 is YFSETQ. The CDR3 has 14 residues. CDR3 region: CASSLVGGGSPLHF.

The CDR3 sequence: CASSLRDRGPYF. The chain is built from TRBV12-3 or TRBV12-4 and TRBJ2-4; TCRdb's D gene call, TRBD1, goes unchecked for lack of DNA. The CDR3 loop spans 12 amino acids.

V gene TRBV7-2 combines with J gene TRBJ2-3; there is no DNA to check the TCRdb D call of TRBD1. Germline V CDR1 and CDR2: SGHTA, FQGNSA. This CDR3 spans 14 amino acids. The CDR3 spells CASSRDPRSDTQYF.

The V gene is TRBV29-1, the J gene TRBJ1-5; TCRdb proposes TRBD1, but this gene call is untestable without DNA. The germline V gene has CDR1 SQVTM and CDR2 ANQGSEA. CDR3 length: 13 amino acids. The CDR3 protein is CSVVVDTAQPQHF.

CDR3 loop: CASSLVSLAGSNEQFF. The J gene is TRBJ2-1, the V gene TRBV13; lacking DNA, the TRBD2 call made by TCRdb goes unchecked. The CDR3 runs to 16 residues. Germline CDR1 and CDR2: PRHDT and FYEKMQ (reference sequence).

This chain uses TRBV7-6 with TRBJ2-7. The CDR3 spans 12 residues. CDR1 SGHVS and CDR2 FNYEAQ come from the germline V gene. CDR3 in amino acids: CASSFYMGEQYF.

This chain links TRBV12-3 or TRBV12-4 with TRBJ1-1; with no DNA, the TCRdb D assignment of TRBD1 cannot be verified. This CDR3 is 13 amino acids long. The CDR3 protein is CASSWGPGTEAFF.

This chain links TRBV20-1 with TRBJ2-3; the D gene TCRdb calls, TRBD1, cannot be checked with no DNA. Germline CDR1 is DFQATT and CDR2 is SNEGSKA (reference sequence). The CDR3 loop spans 16 amino acids. CDR3 protein: CSATSGGPGFTDTQYF.